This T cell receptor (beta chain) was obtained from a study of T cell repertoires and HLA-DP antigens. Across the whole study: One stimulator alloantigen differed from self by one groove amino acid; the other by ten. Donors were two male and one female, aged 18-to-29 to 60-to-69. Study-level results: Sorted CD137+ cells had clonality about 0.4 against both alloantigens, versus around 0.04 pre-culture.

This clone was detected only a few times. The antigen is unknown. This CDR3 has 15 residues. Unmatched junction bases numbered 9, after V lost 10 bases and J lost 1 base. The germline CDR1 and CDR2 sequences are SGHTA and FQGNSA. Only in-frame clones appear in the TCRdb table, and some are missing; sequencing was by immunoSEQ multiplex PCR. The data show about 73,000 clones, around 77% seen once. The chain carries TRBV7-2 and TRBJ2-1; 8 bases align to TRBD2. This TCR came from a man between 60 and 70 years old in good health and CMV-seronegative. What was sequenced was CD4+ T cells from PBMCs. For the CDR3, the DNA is TGTGCCACCTCCAGAGCGGGAGTTTCCTACAATGAGCAGTTCTTC. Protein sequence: CATSRAGVSYNEQFF.